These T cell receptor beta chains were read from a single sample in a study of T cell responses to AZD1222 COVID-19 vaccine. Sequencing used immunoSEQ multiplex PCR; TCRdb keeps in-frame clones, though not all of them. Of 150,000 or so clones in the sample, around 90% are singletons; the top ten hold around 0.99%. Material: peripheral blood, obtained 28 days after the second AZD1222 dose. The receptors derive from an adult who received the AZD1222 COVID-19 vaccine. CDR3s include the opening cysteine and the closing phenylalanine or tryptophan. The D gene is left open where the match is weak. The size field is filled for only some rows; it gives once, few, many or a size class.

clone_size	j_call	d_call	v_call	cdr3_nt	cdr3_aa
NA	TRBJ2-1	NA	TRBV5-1	TGCGCCAGCAGCTTTCGGGGGGCGAGCTCCTACAATGAGCAGTTCTTC	CASSFRGASSYNEQFF
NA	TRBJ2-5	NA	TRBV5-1	TGCGCCAGCAGCGCAGACCAGGTAACCCAGTACTTC	CASSADQVTQYF
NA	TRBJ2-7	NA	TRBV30	TGTGCCTGGAGTGTATATTACGAGCAGTACTTC	CAWSVYYEQYF
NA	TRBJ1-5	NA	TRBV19	TGTGCCAGTAGTAGAGGACAGAATAGCAATCAGCCCCAGCATTTT	CASSRGQNSNQPQHF
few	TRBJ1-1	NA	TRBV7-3	TGTGCCAGCAGTCCGGACGGGAACACTGAAGCTTTCTTT	CASSPDGNTEAFF
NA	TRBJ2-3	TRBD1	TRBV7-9	TGTGCCAGCAGCGCCGGGACAGCTAGCACAGATACGCAGTATTTT	CASSAGTASTDTQYF
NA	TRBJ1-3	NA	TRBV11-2	TGTGCCAGCAGCTGGGGGAGATCGTCGGGAAACACCATATATTTT	CASSWGRSSGNTIYF
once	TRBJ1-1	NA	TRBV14	TGTGCCAGCAGCCAAGTTCACAGGGCTGAAGCTTTCTTT	CASSQVHRAEAFF
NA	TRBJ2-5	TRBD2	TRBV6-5	TGTGCCAGCAGTTCATATAGCGGGGTCGAGACCCAGTACTTC	CASSSYSGVETQYF
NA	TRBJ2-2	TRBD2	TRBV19	TGTGCCAGTAGAATTAGCGGGGGCACCGGGGAGCTGTTTTTT	CASRISGGTGELFF
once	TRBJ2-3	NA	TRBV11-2	TGTGCCAGCAGCACAGTTACTACGCAGTATTTT	CASSTVTTQYF
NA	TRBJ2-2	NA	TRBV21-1	TGTGCCAGCAGCAAAGTGGCGGGCTCGAACACCGGGGAGCTGTTTTTT	CASSKVAGSNTGELFF
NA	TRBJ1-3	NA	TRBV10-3	TGTGCCATCAGTGAGTCGGGCAGGTTACCAAGCTCTGGAAACACCATATATTTT	CAISESGRLPSSGNTIYF
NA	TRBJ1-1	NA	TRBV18	TGTGCCAGCTCACCCGTCGGGGGGACGGACACTGAAGCTTTCTTT	CASSPVGGTDTEAFF
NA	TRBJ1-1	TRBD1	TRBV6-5	TGTGCCAGCACGCTAGGGACAGGGAGTGCGGAAGCTTTCTTT	CASTLGTGSAEAFF
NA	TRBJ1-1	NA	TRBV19	TGTGCCAGTAGTATAGAAGGGATTGAAGCTTTCTTT	CASSIEGIEAFF
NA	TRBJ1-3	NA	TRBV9	TGTGCCAGCAGCCTCCCCGGCCTGGGGAACACCATATATTTT	CASSLPGLGNTIYF
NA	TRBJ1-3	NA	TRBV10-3	TGTGCCATCCAGCCGGACAGCTCTGGAAACACCATATATTTT	CAIQPDSSGNTIYF
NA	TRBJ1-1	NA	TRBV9	TGTGCCAGCAGCCCGCGGACTGTGAACACTGAAGCTTTCTTT	CASSPRTVNTEAFF
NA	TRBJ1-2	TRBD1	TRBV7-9	TGTGCCCTGTACAGGGGAAACTATGGCTACACCTTC	CALYRGNYGYTF
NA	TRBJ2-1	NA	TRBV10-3	TGTGCCATCAGTGGGGTCAATGAGCAGTTCTTC	CAISGVNEQFF
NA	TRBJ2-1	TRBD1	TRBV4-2	TGTGCCAGCAGCCAAGAAGGGACAGACGCATACAATGAGCAGTTCTTC	CASSQEGTDAYNEQFF
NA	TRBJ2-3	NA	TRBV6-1	TGTGCCAGCAGTGACCCTCTGAGGGTATGGACAGATACGCAGTATTTT	CASSDPLRVWTDTQYF
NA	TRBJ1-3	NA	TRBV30	TGTGCCTGGAGTCCAACGTGGGGGTATGGAAACACCATATATTTT	CAWSPTWGYGNTIYF
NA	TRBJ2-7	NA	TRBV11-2	TGTGCCAGCAGCCCCGTCGGGACTCTCAGGTACGAGCAGTACTTC	CASSPVGTLRYEQYF
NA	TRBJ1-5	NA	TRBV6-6	TGTGCCAGCAGTTACGGGGGAAGCAATCAGCCCCAGCATTTT	CASSYGGSNQPQHF
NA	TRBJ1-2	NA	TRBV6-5	TGTGCCAGCAGTTACTCCCAGACTCCCTATGGCTACACCTTC	CASSYSQTPYGYTF
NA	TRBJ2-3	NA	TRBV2	TGTGCCAGTCACCGGGACAGCACAGATACGCAGTATTTT	CASHRDSTDTQYF
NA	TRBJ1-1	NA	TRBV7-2	TGTGCCAGCAGCTTAGAGGGGACACGGGGCACTGAAGCTTTCTTT	CASSLEGTRGTEAFF
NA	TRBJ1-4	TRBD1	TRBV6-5	TGTGCCAGCAGTTCGGACAGGGAGGGGGAAAAACTGTTTTTT	CASSSDREGEKLFF
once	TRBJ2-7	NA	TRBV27	TGTGCCAGCAGTTGGGCGCAGGGAATCTCCTACGAGCAGTACTTC	CASSWAQGISYEQYF
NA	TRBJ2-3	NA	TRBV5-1	TGCGCCAGCAGCTTGACAGGGAGGTTCACAGATACGCAGTATTTT	CASSLTGRFTDTQYF
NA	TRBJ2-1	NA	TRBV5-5	TGTGCCAGCAGGGAAACAGGTAGCTCCTACAATGAGCAGTTCTTC	CASRETGSSYNEQFF
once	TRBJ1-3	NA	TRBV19	TGTGCCAGTAGTATCATGGAGGGTTCTGGAAACACCATATATTTT	CASSIMEGSGNTIYF
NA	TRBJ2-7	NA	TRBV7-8	TGTGCCAGCAGCTCTCGAGGGACCTACGAGCAGTACTTC	CASSSRGTYEQYF
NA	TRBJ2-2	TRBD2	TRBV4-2	TGTGCCAGCAGCCACGATCTAGCGGGAGGGAACACCGGGGAGCTGTTTTTT	CASSHDLAGGNTGELFF
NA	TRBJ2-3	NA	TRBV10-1	TGCGCCAGCAGTGACACCGGGACACTGGGGGCAGATACGCAGTATTTT	CASSDTGTLGADTQYF
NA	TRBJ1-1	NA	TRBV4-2	TGTGCCAGCAGCCAAGATCTACAGGCTGCTTTCTTT	CASSQDLQAAFF
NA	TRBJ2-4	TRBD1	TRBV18	TGTGCCAGCTCACCAATGGACAGGGGAGGCATTCAGTACTTC	CASSPMDRGGIQYF
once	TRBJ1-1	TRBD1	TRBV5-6	TGTGCCAGCGGATCCGGGGACAGGGGCACTGAAGCTTTCTTT	CASGSGDRGTEAFF
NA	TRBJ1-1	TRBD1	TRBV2	TGTGCCAGCAGTCCACAGGGGACCGGCACTGAAGCTTTCTTT	CASSPQGTGTEAFF
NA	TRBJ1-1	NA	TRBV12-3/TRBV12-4	TGTGCCAGCAGGCGACAGCAAACATGGGAAGCTTTCTTT	CASRRQQTWEAFF
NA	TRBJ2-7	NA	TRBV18	TGTGCCAGCTCCCTCCGGAGCAGTCCTCCCGAGCAGTACTTC	CASSLRSSPPEQYF
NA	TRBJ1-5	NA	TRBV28	TGTGCCAGCAGTTTATACGATCAGCCCCAGCATTTT	CASSLYDQPQHF
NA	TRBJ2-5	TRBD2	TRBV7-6	TGTGCCAGCAGCTTAGGTGGCGGGAGAACTCAAGAGACCCAGTACTTC	CASSLGGGRTQETQYF
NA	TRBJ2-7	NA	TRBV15	TGTGCCACCAGCAGTATCCACCAGGGCTGGGGAGGCGAGCAGTACTTC	CATSSIHQGWGGEQYF